The 13 T cell receptor beta chains below were found in one sample sequenced in a study of T cells in women clearing cervical HPV infection. The data were produced by immunoSEQ multiplex PCR, yet TCRdb's version contains in-frame clones alone and is incomplete. The sample includes some 39,000 clones. Sequenced material: blood buffy coat. The receptors stem from a woman aged 18-69 years with a cervical HPV16 infection that either progressed to CIN3+ or cleared (not recorded which).

With regard to this clone: The read gets to within 3 residues of the CDR3 end, and the germline J gene fills in the rest. The V and J genes are TRBV7-2 and TRBJ2-4, with D perhaps matching TRBD2 (6 bases). Germline loops: CDR1 SGHTA, CDR2 FQGNSA. This CDR3 has 13 amino acids. The CDR3 DNA, read in part, is TGTGCCAGCAGCCGGGACCGAGACGGGGGT. Translation gives CASSRDRDGG. Given in full, the CDR3 is CASSRDRDGGQYF.

In regard to this clone: Read sequence stops 3 residues before the CDR3 end, and the germline J gene provides the missing end. V usage is TRBV20-1 and J usage is TRBJ2-7; D is uncertain. V dropped 5 bases and J dropped 3 bases, with 5 bases sitting between them. CDR3 length equals 10 residues. Germline loops: CDR1 DFQATT, CDR2 SNEGSKA (reference sequence). The CDR3 protein is CSALFYEQYF. CDR3 DNA (partial): TGCAGTGCTCTCTTCTACGAG.

A remark on this clone: The read ends 3 residues before the CDR3 terminus; that terminus is restored from the germline J gene. This chain links TRBV5-1 with TRBJ1-3, with D perhaps TRBD1 (6 bases). Trimming pared 4 bases from V and 0 bases from J, leaving 23 bases between. The CDR3 contains 19 residues. Germline V lookup: CDR1 SGHRS, CDR2 YFSETQ. This chain's CDR3 is CASSGQPWGGANSGNTIYF. Incomplete CDR3 DNA: TGCGCCAGCAGCGGACAACCCTGGGGGGGGGCGAACTCTGGAAACACC. Looking up the rest from reference TRBV5-1 and TRBJ1-3 gives the full variable domain: KAGVTQTPRYLIKTRGQQVTLSCSPISGHRSVSWYQQTPGQGLQFLFEYFSETQRNKGNFPGRFSGRQFSNSRSEMNVSTLELGDSALYLCASSGQPWGGANSGNTIYFGEGSWLTVV.

Comment on this clone: The read stops 3 residues short of the end of the CDR3; the missing end is completed from the germline J gene. This sequence joins TRBV24-1 and TRBJ2-1; 8 positions match TRBD2. CDR1 and CDR2 from the germline V gene are KGHDR and SFDVKD. V shed 1 base and J 7 bases; nucleotides not matched to a gene: 8. This CDR3 contains 16 residues. CDR3 in amino acids: CATSDFQAGEGNEQFF. Incomplete CDR3 DNA: TGTGCCACCAGTGATTTTCAAGCGGGAGAGGGAAATGAG.

As regards this clone: The read ends 3 residues before the CDR3 terminus; that terminus is restored from the germline J gene. The chain joins TRBV7-8 to TRBJ2-1; 11 bases match TRBD2. Looked up from germline, CDR1 is SGHVS and CDR2 is FQNEAQ. This CDR3 region has 18 residues. Germline trimming cut 5 bases from V and 7 bases from J; bases unmatched to any gene: 16. Here the CDR3 reads CASSGTGTSGSYGNEQFF. CDR3 DNA, as far as it was read: TGTGCCAGCAGCGGCACCGGGACTAGCGGATCTTATGGGAATGAG.

To note about this clone: The read gets to within 3 residues of the CDR3 end, and the germline J gene fills in the rest. The rearrangement links TRBV20-1 to TRBJ2-5; D is undetermined. Germline V lookup: CDR1 DFQATT, CDR2 SNEGSKA (reference sequence). The CDR3 consists of 14 residues. V was cut by 3 bases and J by 5 bases, with 16 bases left in between. Partial CDR3 DNA: TGCAGTGCTAGTCCCCCAGCGAAGGCGGAGACC. Protein: CSASPPAKAET. The full CDR3 protein is CSASPPAKAETQYF.

Worth noting for this clone: The read falls 3 residues short of the CDR3 end, and the missing part is taken from the germline J gene. This chain joins TRBV29-1 and TRBJ2-1; 7 bases map to TRBD2. The germline gives CDR1 SQVTM, CDR2 ANQGSEA. The length of the CDR3 is 13 residues. The ends lost 7 bases at V and 3 bases at J; junction bases unmatched: 6. The CDR3 protein is CSGGGGYYNEQFF. The part of the CDR3 DNA that was read is TGCAGCGGGGGGGGAGGGTACTACAATGAG.

Concerning this clone itself: The CDR3 goes on 3 residues after the read ends, and that part is filled in from the germline J gene. The rearrangement joins TRBV7-2 to TRBJ2-2; D is unresolved. The V gene lost 0 bases and the J gene lost 4 bases, with 6 bases spanning the gap. From germline, CDR1 is SGHTA and CDR2 FQGNSA. This CDR3 is 14 amino acids long. CDR3 region: CASSLAAGTGELFF. The CDR3 bases that were read are TGTGCCAGCAGCTTAGCGGCTGGCACCGGGGAG.

Concerning this clone: The read gets to within 3 residues of the CDR3 end, and the germline J gene fills in the rest. The rearrangement links TRBV5-1 to TRBJ2-3; 9 nucleotides align to TRBD1. Trimming took 3 bases from V and 3 from J; bases not matched to a gene: 11. The CDR3 extends over 17 amino acids. The germline V gene has CDR1 SGHRS and CDR2 YFSETQ. The part of the CDR3 DNA that was read is TGCGCCAGCAGCTCACGAAGGGTTGGACAGGGGACAGATACG. It yields the protein CASSSRRVGQGTDT. The entire CDR3 reads CASSSRRVGQGTDTQYF.

Note on this clone: The CDR3 end is not reached by the read, which stops 3 residues before it; the germline J gene fills it in. The V and J genes are TRBV2 and TRBJ2-5, with a possible D match to TRBD2 (6 bases). V was trimmed by 2 bases and J by 4 bases, leaving 20 bases between them. Germline V gives CDR1 SNHLY, CDR2 FYNNEI. The CDR3 contains 17 residues. The CDR3 spells CASSETGALALRETQYF. The covered CDR3 bases are TGTGCCAGCAGTGAAACCGGGGCCCTAGCGTTACGAGAGACC.

A word on this clone: The read ends 3 residues early relative to the CDR3; the germline J gene fills the gap. J is TRBJ2-1 and V is TRBV7-3; 7 bases map to TRBD2. Per germline, CDR1 SGHTA and CDR2 FQGTGA. V was pared by 1 base and J by 3 bases, with 18 bases of the junction left unmatched. The length of the CDR3 is 20 residues. CDR3: CASSLMALSGVLYNYNEQFF. The DNA read from the CDR3 is TGTGCCAGCAGCTTAATGGCTCTAAGCGGGGTACTCTACAACTACAATGAG.

To note about this clone: The CDR3 extends 3 residues past the end of the read, so its final part is completed from the germline J gene. The chain recombines TRBV18 with TRBJ2-7, with TRBD2 identical over 14 bases. V dropped 5 bases and J dropped 6; count of bases not matched to a gene: 6. Germline V gene sequence: CDR1 KGHSH, CDR2 LQKENI. The CDR3 is made up of 15 amino acids. CDR3: CASSSGLAGGPEQYF. The sequenced CDR3 bases are TGTGCCAGCTCATCAGGACTAGCGGGAGGTCCCGAG.

Regarding this clone: The read comes to an end 3 residues before the CDR3 does, leaving the germline J gene to fill in the end. This rearrangement joins TRBV20-1 to TRBJ2-5; D perhaps matches TRBD1 (5 bases). Germline assignment: CDR1 DFQATT and CDR2 SNEGSKA (reference sequence). This CDR3 is 12 amino acids long. The V and J ends lost 5 bases and 1 base respectively, with 8 bases between them. The CDR3 here is CSAQTVQETQYF. Partial CDR3 DNA: TGCAGTGCTCAGACAGTCCAAGAGACC.